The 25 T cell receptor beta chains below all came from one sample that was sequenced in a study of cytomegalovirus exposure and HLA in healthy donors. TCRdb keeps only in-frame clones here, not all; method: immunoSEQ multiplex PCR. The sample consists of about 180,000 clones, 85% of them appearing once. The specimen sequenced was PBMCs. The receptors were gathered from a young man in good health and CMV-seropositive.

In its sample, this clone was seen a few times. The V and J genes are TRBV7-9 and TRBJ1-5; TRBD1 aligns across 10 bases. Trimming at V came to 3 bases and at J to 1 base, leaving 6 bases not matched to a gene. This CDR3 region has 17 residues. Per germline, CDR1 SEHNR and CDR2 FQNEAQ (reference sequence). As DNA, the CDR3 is TGTGCCAGCAGCTTCGGGACAGGGGCCGCCAGCAATCAGCCCCAGCATTTT. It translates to CASSFGTGAASNQPQHF.

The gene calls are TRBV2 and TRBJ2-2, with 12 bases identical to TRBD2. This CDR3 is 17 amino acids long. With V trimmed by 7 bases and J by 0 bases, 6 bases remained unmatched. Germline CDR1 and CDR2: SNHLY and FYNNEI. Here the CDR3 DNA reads TGTGCCAGCATACGGACTAGCGGGGTTACGAACACCGGGGAGCTGTTTTTT. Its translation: CASIRTSGVTNTGELFF.

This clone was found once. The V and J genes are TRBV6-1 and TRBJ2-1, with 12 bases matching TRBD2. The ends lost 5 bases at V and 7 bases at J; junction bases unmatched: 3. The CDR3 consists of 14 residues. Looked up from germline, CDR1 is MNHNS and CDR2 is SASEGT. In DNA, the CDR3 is TGTGCCAGCAGTCTAGCGGGGGGGGGAAATGAGCAGTTCTTC. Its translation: CASSLAGGGNEQFF.

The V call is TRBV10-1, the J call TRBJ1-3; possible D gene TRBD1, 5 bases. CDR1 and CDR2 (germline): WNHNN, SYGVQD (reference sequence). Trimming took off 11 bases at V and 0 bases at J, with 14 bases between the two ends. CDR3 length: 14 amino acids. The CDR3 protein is CAGWTDNSGNTIYF. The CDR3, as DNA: TGCGCCGGATGGACGGACAACTCTGGAAACACCATATATTTT.

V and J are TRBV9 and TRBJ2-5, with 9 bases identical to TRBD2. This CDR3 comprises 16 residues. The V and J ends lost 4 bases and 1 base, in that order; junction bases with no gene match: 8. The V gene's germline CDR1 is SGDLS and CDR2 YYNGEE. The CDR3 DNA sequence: TGTGCCAGCAGCCCAGAGGCGGGAGGGACCCAAGAGACCCAGTACTTC. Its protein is CASSPEAGGTQETQYF.

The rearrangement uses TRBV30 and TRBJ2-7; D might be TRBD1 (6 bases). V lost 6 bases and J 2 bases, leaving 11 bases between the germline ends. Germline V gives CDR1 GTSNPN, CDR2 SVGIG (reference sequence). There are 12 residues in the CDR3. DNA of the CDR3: TGTGCCTGCGGCGACAGGCCCTACGAGCAGTACTTC. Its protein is CACGDRPYEQYF.

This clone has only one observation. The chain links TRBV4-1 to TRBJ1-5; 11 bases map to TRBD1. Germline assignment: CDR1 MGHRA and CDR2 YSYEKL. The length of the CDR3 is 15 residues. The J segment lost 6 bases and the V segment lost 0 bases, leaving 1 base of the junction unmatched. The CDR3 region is CASSQDGTGGQPQHF. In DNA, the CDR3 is TGCGCCAGCAGCCAAGATGGGACAGGGGGTCAGCCCCAGCATTTT.

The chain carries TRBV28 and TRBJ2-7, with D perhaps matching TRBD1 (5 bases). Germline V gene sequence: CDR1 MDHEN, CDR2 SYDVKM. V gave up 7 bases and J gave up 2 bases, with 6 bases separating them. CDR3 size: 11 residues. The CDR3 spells CASMDTYEQYF. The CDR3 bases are TGTGCCAGCATGGACACCTACGAGCAGTACTTC.

The CDR3 DNA is TGTGCCAGCAGCAACCTACTAGCGGGCGTCGACACCGGGGAGCTGTTTTTT. It codes for CASSNLLAGVDTGELFF. V gene TRBV7-6 combines with J gene TRBJ2-2, with 9 bases that match TRBD2. The CDR3 is 17 residues long. With 5 bases clipped from V and 3 bases from J, the junction kept 10 bases outside the gene matches. Germline CDR1 reads SGHVS; CDR2 reads FNYEAQ.

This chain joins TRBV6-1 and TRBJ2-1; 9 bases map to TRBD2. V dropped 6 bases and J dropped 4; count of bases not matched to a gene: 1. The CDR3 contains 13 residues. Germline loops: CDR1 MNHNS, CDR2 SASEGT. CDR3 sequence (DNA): TGTGCCAGCAGGACTAGCGGATACAATGAGCAGTTCTTC. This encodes CASRTSGYNEQFF.

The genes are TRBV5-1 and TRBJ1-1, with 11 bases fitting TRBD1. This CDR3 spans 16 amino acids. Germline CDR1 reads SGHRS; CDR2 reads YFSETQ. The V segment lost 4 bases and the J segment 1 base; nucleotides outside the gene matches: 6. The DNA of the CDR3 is TGCGCCAGCAGCAGAGGGACAGGGGGGGCGAACACTGAAGCTTTCTTT. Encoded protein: CASSRGTGGANTEAFF. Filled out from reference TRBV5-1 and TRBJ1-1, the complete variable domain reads KAGVTQTPRYLIKTRGQQVTLSCSPISGHRSVSWYQQTPGQGLQFLFEYFSETQRNKGNFPGRFSGRQFSNSRSEMNVSTLELGDSALYLCASSRGTGGANTEAFFGQGTRLTVV.

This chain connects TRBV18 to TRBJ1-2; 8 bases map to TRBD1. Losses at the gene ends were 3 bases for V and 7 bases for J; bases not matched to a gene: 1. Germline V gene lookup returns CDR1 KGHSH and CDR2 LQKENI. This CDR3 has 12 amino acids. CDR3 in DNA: TGTGCCAGCTCACCGGACAGGGTTGGCTACACCTTC. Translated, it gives CASSPDRVGYTF. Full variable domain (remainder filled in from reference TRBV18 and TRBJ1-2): NAGVMQNPRHLVRRRGQEARLRCSPMKGHSHVYWYRQLPEEGLKFMVYLQKENIIDESGMPKERFSAEFPKEGPSILRIQQVVRGDSAAYFCASSPDRVGYTFGSGTRLTVV.

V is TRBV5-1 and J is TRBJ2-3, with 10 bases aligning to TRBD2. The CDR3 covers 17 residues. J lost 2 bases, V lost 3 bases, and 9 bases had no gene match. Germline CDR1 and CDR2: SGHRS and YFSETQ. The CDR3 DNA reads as TGCGCCAGCAGCTGGCAGGGTAGCGGGGGGTTCACAGATACGCAGTATTTT. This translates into CASSWQGSGGFTDTQYF.

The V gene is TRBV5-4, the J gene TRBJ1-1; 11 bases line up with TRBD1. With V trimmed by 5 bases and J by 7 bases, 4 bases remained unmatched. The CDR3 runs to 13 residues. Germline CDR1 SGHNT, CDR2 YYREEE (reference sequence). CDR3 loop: CASRGQGVIEAFF. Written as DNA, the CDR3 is TGTGCCAGCAGGGGACAGGGGGTCATTGAAGCTTTCTTT.

The CDR3 protein is CASSQVGSYEQYF. In nucleotides, the CDR3 is TGCGCCAGCAGCCAAGTCGGCTCCTACGAGCAGTACTTC. J is TRBJ2-7 and V is TRBV4-1; D unclear. The CDR3 is 13 amino acids. V was shortened by 1 base and J by 0 bases, with 4 bases between the two germline ends. Germline assignment: CDR1 MGHRA and CDR2 YSYEKL.

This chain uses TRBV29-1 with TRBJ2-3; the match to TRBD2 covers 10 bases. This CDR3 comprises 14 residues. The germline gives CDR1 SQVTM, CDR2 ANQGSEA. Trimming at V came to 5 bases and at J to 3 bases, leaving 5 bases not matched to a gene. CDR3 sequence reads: CSVSAGGRTDTQYF. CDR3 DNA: TGCAGCGTTTCAGCGGGGGGGCGGACAGATACGCAGTATTTT.

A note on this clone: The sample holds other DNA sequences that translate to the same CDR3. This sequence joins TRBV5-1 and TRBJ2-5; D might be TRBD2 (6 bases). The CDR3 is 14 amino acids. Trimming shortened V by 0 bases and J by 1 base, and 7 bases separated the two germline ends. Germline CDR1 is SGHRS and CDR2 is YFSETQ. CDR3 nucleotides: TGCGCCAGCAGCTTGGGGGACTCCCAAGAGACCCAGTACTTC. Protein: CASSLGDSQETQYF.

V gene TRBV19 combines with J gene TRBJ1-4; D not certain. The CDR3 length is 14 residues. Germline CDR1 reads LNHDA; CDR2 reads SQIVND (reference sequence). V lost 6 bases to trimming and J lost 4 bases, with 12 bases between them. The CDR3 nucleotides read TGTGCCAGTAGCCTTGGGCCCTTTAATGAAAAACTGTTTTTT. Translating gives CASSLGPFNEKLFF. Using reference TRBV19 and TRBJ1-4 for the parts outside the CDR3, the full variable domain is DGGITQSPKYLFRKEGQNVTLSCEQNLNHDAMYWYRQDPGQGLRLIYYSQIVNDFQKGDIAEGYSVSREKKESFPLTVTSAQKNPTAFYLCASSLGPFNEKLFFGSGTQLSVL.

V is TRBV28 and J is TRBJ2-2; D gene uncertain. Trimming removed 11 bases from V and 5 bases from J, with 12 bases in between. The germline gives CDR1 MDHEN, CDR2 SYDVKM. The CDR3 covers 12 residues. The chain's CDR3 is CASGGLTGELFF. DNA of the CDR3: TGTGCCTCGGGTGGCCTGACCGGGGAGCTGTTTTTT.

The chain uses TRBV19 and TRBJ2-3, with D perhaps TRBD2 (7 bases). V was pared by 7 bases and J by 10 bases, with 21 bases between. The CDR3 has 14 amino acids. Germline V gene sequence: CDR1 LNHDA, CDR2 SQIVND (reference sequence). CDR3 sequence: CASTSEGGGGSQYF. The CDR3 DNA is TGTGCCAGTACCAGCGAGGGGGGGGGCGGATCGCAGTATTTT. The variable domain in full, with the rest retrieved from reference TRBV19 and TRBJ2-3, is DGGITQSPKYLFRKEGQNVTLSCEQNLNHDAMYWYRQDPGQGLRLIYYSQIVNDFQKGDIAEGYSVSREKKESFPLTVTSAQKNPTAFYLCASTSEGGGGSQYFGPGTRLTVL.

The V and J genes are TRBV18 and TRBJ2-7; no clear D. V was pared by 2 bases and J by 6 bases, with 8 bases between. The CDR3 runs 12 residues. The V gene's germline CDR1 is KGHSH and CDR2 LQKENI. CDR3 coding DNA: TGTGCCAGCTCACCAGGAGAGGCCGAGCAGTACTTC. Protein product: CASSPGEAEQYF.

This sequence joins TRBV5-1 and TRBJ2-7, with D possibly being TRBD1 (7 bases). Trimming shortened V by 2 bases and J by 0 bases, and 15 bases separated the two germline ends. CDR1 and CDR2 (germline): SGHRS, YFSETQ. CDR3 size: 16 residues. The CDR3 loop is CASSLSRQGGSYEQYF. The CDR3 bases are TGCGCCAGCAGCTTATCGAGACAGGGAGGCTCCTACGAGCAGTACTTC.

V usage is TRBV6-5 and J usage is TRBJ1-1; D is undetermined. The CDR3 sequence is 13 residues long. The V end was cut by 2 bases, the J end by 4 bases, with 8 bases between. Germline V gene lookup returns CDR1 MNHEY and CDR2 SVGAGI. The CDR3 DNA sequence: TGTGCCAGCAGTTACGGAGAGGCCACTGAAGCTTTCTTT. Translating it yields CASSYGEATEAFF.

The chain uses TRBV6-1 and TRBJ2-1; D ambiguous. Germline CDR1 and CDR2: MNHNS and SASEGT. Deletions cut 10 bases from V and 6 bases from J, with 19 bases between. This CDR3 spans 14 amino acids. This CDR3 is CATLPPPRSNEQFF. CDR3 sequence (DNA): TGTGCCACCTTACCACCCCCCAGGTCCAATGAGCAGTTCTTC.

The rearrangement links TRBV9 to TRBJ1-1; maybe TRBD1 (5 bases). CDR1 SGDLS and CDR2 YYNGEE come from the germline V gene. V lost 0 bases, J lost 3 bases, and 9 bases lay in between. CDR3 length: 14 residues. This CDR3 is CASSVGPRDTEAFF. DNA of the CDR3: TGTGCCAGCAGCGTAGGACCCAGGGACACTGAAGCTTTCTTT. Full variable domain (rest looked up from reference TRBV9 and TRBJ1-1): DSGVTQTPKHLITATGQRVTLRCSPRSGDLSVYWYQQSLDQGLQFLIQYYNGEERAKGNILERFSAQQFPDLHSELNLSSLELGDSALYFCASSVGPRDTEAFFGQGTRLTVV.